These T cell receptor beta chains were read from a single sample in a study of tumor and adjacent non-tumor tissue in lung cancer. TCRdb redid the calling of the multiplex PCR reads with MiXCR, one entry per CDR3 protein. Of roughly 200,000 distinct CDR3 sequences in the sample, approximately 74% were seen once. The sample consisted of lung tumor tissue. The receptors were gathered from a man aged 60 to 75 with non-small cell lung cancer. Both conserved end residues are part of each CDR3. D genes are given only for firm matches. Rows give clone size only sometimes, using once, few, many, or a class for an expanded clone.

>many|TRBV20-1|TRBD2|TRBJ2-2
TGCAGTGCTAGAGAGAGGCGGGGGGTAATCGGGGAGCTGTTTTTT
CSARERRGVIGELFF
>NA|TRBV12-3/TRBV12-4|NA|TRBJ2-2
TGTGGCAACCATGACCCAACCGGGGAACTGTTTTTT
CGNHDPTGELFF
>NA|TRBV29-1|NA|TRBJ1-4
TGCAGCGCCCCAGGGGAGAGCGGTGAAAAACTGTTTTTT
CSAPGESGEKLFF
>NA|TRBV6-6|NA|TRBJ1-6
TGTGCCAGCAGCCAACAGAGCTCCTATAATTCACCCCTCCACTTT
CASSQQSSYNSPLHF
>NA|TRBV6-5|NA|TRBJ2-7
TGTGTCAGCGGCAATGGGGGAGTCACTCACTACGATCAGTACTTT
CVSGNGGVTHYDQYF
>NA|TRBV6-5|TRBD2|TRBJ2-7
TGTGCCAGCAGTTACTCTGGGACTAGCTCGGACTACGAGCAGTACTTC
CASSYSGTSSDYEQYF
>NA|TRBV6-5|TRBD2|TRBJ2-7
TGTGCCAGCAGTCTCGGGCCTAGCGGGGGGACCTACGAGCTGTACTTC
CASSLGPSGGTYELYF
>NA|TRBV20-1|TRBD1|TRBJ1-2
TGCAGTGCTAGACGGGGGGACAGGATCCGGAACTATGGTTACACCTTC
CSARRGDRIRNYGYTF
>NA|TRBV20-1|NA|TRBJ1-5
TGCAGTGCTAGGCAGGTACTGGGCAATCAGGCCCAGCATTTT
CSARQVLGNQAQHF
>many|TRBV11-2|NA|TRBJ2-3
TGTGCCAGCAGCCCATATCCTCAAGCAGATACGCAGTATTTT
CASSPYPQADTQYF
>NA|TRBV6-1|NA|TRBJ2-7
TGTGCCAGCCCTTTGGGCGGCTCCTACGAGCAGTACTTC
CASPLGGSYEQYF
>NA|TRBV20-1|NA|TRBJ1-2
TGCGGTGCTAGAGATGGACAAATCTATGGCTACACCTTC
CGARDGQIYGYTF
>NA|TRBV6-5|NA|TRBJ1-4
TGTGCCAGCAGTTACACATCCCAGGGGTGGGCTAATGAAAAACTGTATTTT
CASSYTSQGWANEKLYF
>many|TRBV6-2/TRBV6-3|NA|TRBJ2-7
TGTGCCAGCAGTCAAGGGACCAACGCTATGTGGGAGCAGTACTTC
CASSQGTNAMWEQYF
>few|TRBV5-5|NA|TRBJ2-1
TGTGCCAGCAGCTTGCCTCTTTCCTCCTACAATGAGCAGTTCTTC
CASSLPLSSYNEQFF
>NA|TRBV11-3|TRBD2|TRBJ2-1
TGTGTCAGCAGCCCCCGGGGACTAGTTTTGGATGACCAGTTCTTC
CVSSPRGLVLDDQFF
>NA|TRBV29-1|NA|TRBJ2-7
TGCAGCGCCAATCCGGGAAGCTCCTACGAGCAGTACTTC
CSANPGSSYEQYF
>NA|TRBV20-1|NA|TRBJ2-7
TGCAGTGTTAGAGCGCCTCTAGCAGGGGCCGAGCAGTACTTC
CSVRAPLAGAEQYF
>NA|TRBV30|NA|TRBJ2-5
TGTGACCGGGGACACGTGACCGCTGGCAAAGAGGCCCAGTACTTC
CDRGHVTAGKEAQYF
>NA|TRBV14|NA|TRBJ2-3
TGTGCCAGCAGCCGGAAAAGGGCCAGCACAGATACGCTGTATTTT
CASSRKRASTDTLYF
>once|TRBV20-1|TRBD2|TRBJ2-2
TGCAGTACTAGAGACCAGCGGGAGGCAGTGAACACCGGGGAGCTGTTTTTT
CSTRDQREAVNTGELFF
>NA|TRBV28|TRBD2|TRBJ2-1
TGTGCCAGCAGTCCGGGACTAGCGGGGGGGTACATTGAGCAGTTATTC
CASSPGLAGGYIEQLF